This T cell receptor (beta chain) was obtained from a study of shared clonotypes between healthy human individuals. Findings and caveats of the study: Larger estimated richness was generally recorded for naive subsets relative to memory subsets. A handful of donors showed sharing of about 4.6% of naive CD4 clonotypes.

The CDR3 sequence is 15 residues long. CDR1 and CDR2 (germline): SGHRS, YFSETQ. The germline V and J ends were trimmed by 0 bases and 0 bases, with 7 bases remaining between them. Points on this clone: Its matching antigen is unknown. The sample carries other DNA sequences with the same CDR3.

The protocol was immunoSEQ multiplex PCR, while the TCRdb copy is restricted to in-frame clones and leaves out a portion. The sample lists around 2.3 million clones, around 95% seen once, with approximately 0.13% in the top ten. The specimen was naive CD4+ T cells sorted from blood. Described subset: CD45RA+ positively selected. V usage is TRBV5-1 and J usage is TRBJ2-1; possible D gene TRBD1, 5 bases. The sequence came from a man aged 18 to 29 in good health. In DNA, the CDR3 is TGCGCCAGCAGCTTGGATACAGGCTCCTACAATGAGCAGTTCTTC. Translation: CASSLDTGSYNEQFF.